The T cell receptor (beta chain) described here comes from a study of cytomegalovirus exposure and HLA in healthy donors. Measured with immunoSEQ multiplex PCR; TCRdb has only the in-frame clones, and not every one. The table shows more than 100,000 clones, with roughly 90% occurring only once. A note on this clone: No antigen is known for it.

The validation cohort, a group of 100 to 150 subjects, included the donors and was separate from the approximately 680-subject first cohort. The ends were cut back, 6 bases at V and 3 bases at J, with 15 bases in the middle. CDR3 size: 14 residues. Germline V gene sequence: CDR1 SNHLY, CDR2 FYNNEI. Study-wide points: One later analysis, an examination of the roughly 110 validation repertoires, found that first-cohort TCR clusters tended to co-occur in them. TCR beta chains numbering under 200 were designated cytomegalovirus-associated.

V is TRBV2 and J is TRBJ2-7; D unclear. Sequencing was done on a sample of PBMCs. The sequence was collected from a man aged 25 to 45 in good health and CMV-seronegative. In nucleotides, the CDR3 is TGTGCCAGCAGCAGCGCCTCCGGCTTCTACGAGCAGTACTTC. The encoded protein is CASSSASGFYEQYF. Drawing the rest from reference TRBV2 and TRBJ2-7, the complete variable domain is EPEVTQTPSHQVTQMGQEVILRCVPISNHLYFYWYRQILGQKVEFLVSFYNNEISEKSEIFDDQFSVERPDGSNFTLKIRSTKLEDSAMYFCASSSASGFYEQYFGPGTRLTVT.